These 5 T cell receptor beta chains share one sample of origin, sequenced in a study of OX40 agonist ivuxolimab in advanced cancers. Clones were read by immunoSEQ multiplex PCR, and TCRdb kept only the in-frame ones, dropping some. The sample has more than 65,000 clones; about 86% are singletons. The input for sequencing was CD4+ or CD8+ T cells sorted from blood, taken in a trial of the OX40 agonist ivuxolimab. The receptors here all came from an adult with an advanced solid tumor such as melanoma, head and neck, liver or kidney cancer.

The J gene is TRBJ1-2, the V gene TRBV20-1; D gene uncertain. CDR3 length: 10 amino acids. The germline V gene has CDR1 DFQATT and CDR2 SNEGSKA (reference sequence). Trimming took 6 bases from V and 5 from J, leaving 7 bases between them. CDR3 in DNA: TGCAGTGCGTCAGAGTATGGCTACACCTTC. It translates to CSASEYGYTF.

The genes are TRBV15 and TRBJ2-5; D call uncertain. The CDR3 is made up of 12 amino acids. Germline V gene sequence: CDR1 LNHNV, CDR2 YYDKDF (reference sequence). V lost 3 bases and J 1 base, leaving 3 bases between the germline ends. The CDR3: CATSRAQETQYF. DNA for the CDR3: TGTGCCACCAGCAGGGCCCAAGAGACCCAGTACTTC.

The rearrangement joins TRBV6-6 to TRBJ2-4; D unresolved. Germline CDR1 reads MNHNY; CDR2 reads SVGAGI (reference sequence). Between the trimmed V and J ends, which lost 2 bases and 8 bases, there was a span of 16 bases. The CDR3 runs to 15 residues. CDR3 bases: TGTGCCAGCAGTTACCCCCCCGGTGTTGGGGACATTCAGTACTTC. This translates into CASSYPPGVGDIQYF.

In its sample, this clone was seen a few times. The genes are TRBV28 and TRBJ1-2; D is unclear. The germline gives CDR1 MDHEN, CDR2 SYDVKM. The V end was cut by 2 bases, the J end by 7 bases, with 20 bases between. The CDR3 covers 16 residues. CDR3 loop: CASSLKGRQYLVGYTF. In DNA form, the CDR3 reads TGTGCCAGCAGTTTAAAGGGCAGGCAGTACCTGGTTGGCTACACCTTC.

For the CDR3, the DNA is TGTGCCAGCAGTTCGGGGCACCCGGGTCAGCCCCAGCATTTT. As protein: CASSSGHPGQPQHF. V usage is TRBV6-5 and J usage is TRBJ1-5; D may be TRBD1 (5 bases). V was pared by 4 bases and J by 6 bases, with 13 bases between. Germline CDR1 MNHEY, CDR2 SVGAGI. This CDR3 spans 14 amino acids.